These T cell receptor beta chains were read from a single sample in a study of identical twins. One entry per CDR3 protein, called by TCRdb with MiXCR from the 5' RACE reads. The repertoire includes 1.5 million to 2 million distinct CDR3 sequences, around a third of them detected once, and roughly 0.3% sits in the top ten. The sequenced sample consisted of cord blood. These receptors were obtained from a newborn girl in good health. CDR3s include the opening cysteine and the closing phenylalanine or tryptophan.

TRBV6-6,TRBJ2-7,CASSGPGRSSYEQYF
TRBV5-1,TRBJ1-2,CASSLALAAYGYTF
TRBV28,TRBJ1-6,CASSTLSSYNSPLHF
TRBV27,TRBJ2-7,CASSTRQRGPANEQYF
TRBV12-3/TRBV12-4,TRBJ2-3,CASSLEAGAGDTQYF
TRBV7-9,TRBJ1-1,CASSLSRTGAPEAFF
TRBV6-5,TRBJ2-7,CASSYVPGPIYEQYF
TRBV5-1,TRBJ2-3,CASSLAGFKDTQYF
TRBV11-2,TRBJ2-7,CASSLVWGSVYEQYF
TRBV7-2,TRBJ2-3,CASSYWRGNTDTQYF
TRBV5-1,TRBJ2-7,CASSSRTGGETYEQYF
TRBV20-1,TRBJ2-3,CSARESRTSWGTDTQYF
TRBV24-1,TRBJ2-1,CATSDALGGSYNEQFF
TRBV25-1,TRBJ2-1,CASSKWGTRGAYNEQFF
TRBV29-1,TRBJ2-7,CSVVGDGYEQYF
TRBV6-5,TRBJ1-1,CASSYSQKNTEAFF
TRBV7-9,TRBJ2-1,CASSLVGLRGNEQFF
TRBV12-3/TRBV12-4,TRBJ2-5,CASSALNGETQYF
TRBV3-1,TRBJ1-2,CASSQMAGLANYGYTF
TRBV24-1,TRBJ2-1,CATSEDSEPRYNEQFF
TRBV12-3/TRBV12-4,TRBJ1-2,CASTDRFYGHTF
TRBV4-2,TRBJ2-3,CASSQGSGAIDTQYF
TRBV20-1,TRBJ2-1,CSPSGLDGRYEQFF
TRBV5-6,TRBJ2-7,CASSLQASANEQYF
TRBV20-1,TRBJ1-3,CSARDLTGGFSGNTIYF
TRBV9,TRBJ2-3,CASSQGASNTDTQYF
TRBV4-2,TRBJ2-3,CASSQDSSVAGADTQYF
TRBV6-1,TRBJ2-5,CASSESPATLGETQYF
TRBV7-2,.,CASSLENSPEQYF
TRBV15,TRBJ2-7,CATSRDQGYEQYF
TRBV20-1,TRBJ2-7,CSARASSGKGWGYEQYF
TRBV4-2,TRBJ2-3,CASSPTGLAGGPGLADTQYF
TRBV30,TRBJ2-7,CAWTSGPYEQYF
TRBV2,TRBJ2-7,CASSERTGGRYEQYF
TRBV9,TRBJ1-1,CASSVAPERWTEAFF
TRBV7-9,TRBJ2-5,CASSSYWWDRGPVGNEQYF
TRBV13,TRBJ2-3,CASSNRQGSFRTDTQYF
TRBV12-3/TRBV12-4,TRBJ2-1,CASSGTSVGEQFF
TRBV27,TRBJ1-1,CASRPTGVSEAFF
TRBV7-2,TRBJ2-5,CACSLWGLARAPPETQYF
TRBV11-2,TRBJ2-7,CASSFSGSWANEQYF
TRBV7-2,TRBJ2-3,CASSWRKADTQYF
TRBV3-1,TRBJ2-1,CASSRGGLRGYNEQFF
TRBV29-1,TRBJ1-1,CSASLGQGHGLGAFF
TRBV6-5,TRBJ2-7,CASSYRWPSYEQYF
TRBV20-1,TRBJ1-1,CSVPPPGLNTEAFF
TRBV5-1,TRBJ2-3,CASSFRGFSTDTQYF
TRBV7-9,.,CASSTLAGGHQETQYF
TRBV5-5,TRBJ2-5,CASSLPDYGQYF
TRBV20-1,TRBJ2-1,CSARAGYSYNEQFF
TRBV18,TRBJ2-1,CASSDLPGLAGGLVIPNEQFF
TRBV6-1,TRBJ2-3,CASSAAWDTQYF